Detailed here is one T cell receptor (beta chain). Its specific antigen is unknown. Base qualities were left out, and no much larger clone turns up one base away. These data originate in a study of response to subunit inactivated influenza vaccine (dated by TCRdb to 2017 to 2018). For the wider study: The study used deep quantitative T cell receptor repertoire profiling to track responses to a trivalent subunit inactivated influenza vaccine.

V drops 6 bases and J drops 4 bases, leaving 10 bases in between. As encoded in the germline V gene (reference sequence), CDR1 is DFQATT while CDR2 is SNEGSKA. The CDR3 starts with the cysteine, ends with the phenylalanine, and has 12 residues. Only the CDR3 part of the read is kept: 36 bases, read in frame from the first base. Library preparation used RT-PCR. Sequencing was performed on an Illumina HiSeq 2500. TCRdb reprocessed the public reads (quality trimming at Q25 with fastp, clone calling with MiXCR) and kept in-frame beta chains. Every CDR3 protein is listed once, alongside the most common genes and DNA of its rows. The sample table shows roughly 700,000 distinct CDR3 sequences, and approximately 13% are seen once. Around 6.5% of the sample goes to the ten largest clones. The investigation overall reported the following: According to the authors, only a limited number of new T cells may be recruited by each seasonal influenza vaccination.

Recombination linked TRBV20-1 to TRBJ2-1; the D gene is perhaps TRBD1, from 6 matching bases. Sequenced here: PBMCs from blood, sampled around 15 days before vaccination. This TCR was sampled from a man aged 45-65 years who received an inactivated influenza vaccine. Donor details come from another sample of the same person, matched by shared clones. The CDR3 has the sequence CSAPDRYNEQFF. Here is the DNA: TGCAGTGCCCCAGACAGGTACAATGAGCAGTTCTTC.